What follows are 12 T cell receptor beta chains derived from one specimen sequenced in a study of cytomegalovirus exposure and HLA in healthy donors. This table comes from immunoSEQ multiplex PCR, and its TCRdb copy is limited to in-frame clones, with some not included. The repertoire holds 90,000 or so clones, with 85% as singletons. The sequencing input was PBMCs. The receptors were gathered from a man younger than 35 in good health and CMV-seropositive.

The chain employs TRBV6-5 and TRBJ1-1; perhaps TRBD1 as D (6 bases). Looked up from germline, CDR1 is MNHEY and CDR2 is SVGAGI. This CDR3 comprises 14 residues. V lost 2 bases, J lost 4 bases, and 11 bases lay in between. The CDR3 sequence is CASSYDRGGTEAFF. In nucleotides, the CDR3 is TGTGCCAGCAGTTACGATAGGGGGGGCACTGAAGCTTTCTTT.

This sequence joins TRBV25-1 and TRBJ1-1; D is ambiguous. The germline gives CDR1 MGHDK, CDR2 SYGVNS. Trimming pared 4 bases from V and 1 base from J, leaving 7 bases between. The CDR3 contains 13 residues. The DNA for the CDR3 is TGTGCCAGCAGTGCTCCGGGGAACACTGAAGCTTTCTTT. It translates to CASSAPGNTEAFF.

The chain employs TRBV5-6 and TRBJ1-2, with TRBD1 as a possible D gene (5 bases). The CDR3 covers 12 residues. V lost 3 bases, J lost 6 bases, and 9 bases lay in between. Germline lookup yields CDR1 SGHDT and CDR2 YYEEEE. CDR3 sequence: CASSWGQNGYTF. The CDR3 DNA is TGTGCCAGCAGCTGGGGCCAGAATGGCTACACCTTC.

The chain joins TRBV5-6 to TRBJ2-1; 8 nucleotides align to TRBD1. The CDR3 has 15 amino acids. V was clipped by 4 bases and J by 1 base; unmatched bases: 4. Germline CDR1 is SGHDT and CDR2 is YYEEEE. The CDR3 DNA reads TGTGCCAGCAGCCGGACAGGGCTTTCCTACAATGAGCAGTTCTTC. Protein product: CASSRTGLSYNEQFF.

The rearrangement joins TRBV19 to TRBJ1-5; the match to TRBD1 covers 9 bases. Trimming took 3 bases from V and 4 from J; bases not matched to a gene: 4. The CDR3 sequence is 15 residues long. The germline V gene has CDR1 LNHDA and CDR2 SQIVND (reference sequence). Written as DNA, the CDR3 is TGTGCCAGTAGTATCACGGGACAGGGTAATCAGCCCCAGCATTTT. Residues: CASSITGQGNQPQHF.

The gene calls are TRBV13 and TRBJ1-1, with D possibly matching TRBD1 (5 bases). V gave up 5 bases and J gave up 0 bases, with 16 bases separating them. In germline, CDR1 is PRHDT, CDR2 FYEKMQ (reference sequence). The CDR3 length is 16 residues. The CDR3 region is CASSARTTIMNTEAFF. In DNA form, the CDR3 reads TGTGCCAGCAGCGCCCGGACAACTATCATGAACACTGAAGCTTTCTTT.

This clone was detected once. The V and J genes are TRBV10-3 and TRBJ2-1; TRBD2 is a possible D gene (6 bases). V was shortened by 10 bases and J by 3 bases, with 19 bases between the two germline ends. The CDR3 contains 15 residues. CDR1 is ENHRY and CDR2 is SYGVKD in the germline V gene. For the CDR3, the DNA is TGTGCCACCGGGCTTATTGGGCGGGGCTACAATGAGCAGTTCTTC. It encodes CATGLIGRGYNEQFF.

This clone occurred once. The chain employs TRBV9 and TRBJ2-5, with 8 bases aligning to TRBD2. J lost 1 base, V lost 0 bases, and 8 bases had no gene match. This CDR3 contains 17 residues. Germline CDR1 is SGDLS and CDR2 is YYNGEE. The chain's CDR3 is CASSVASGLAGQETQYF. DNA for the CDR3: TGTGCCAGCAGCGTAGCTTCCGGGCTAGCGGGCCAAGAGACCCAGTACTTC.

CDR3 region: CASSRDSSYNEQFF. Here the CDR3 DNA reads TGTGCCAGCAGCCGGGACAGTTCCTACAATGAGCAGTTCTTC. The chain combines TRBV14 with TRBJ2-1; 7 bases match TRBD1. Germline-derived CDR1 and CDR2 are SGHDN and FVKESK. The CDR3 loop spans 14 amino acids. V lost 4 bases to trimming and J lost 1 base; unmatched junction nucleotides: 1.

This rearrangement joins TRBV18 to TRBJ2-1; possible D gene TRBD1, 5 bases. V was shortened by 2 bases and J by 5 bases, with 22 bases between the two germline ends. The CDR3 is 18 residues long. Germline assignment: CDR1 KGHSH and CDR2 LQKENI. As DNA, the CDR3 is TGTGCCAGCTCACCAAACCCGGCAATAACAGGACGGCACAATGAGCAGTTCTTC. The encoded protein is CASSPNPAITGRHNEQFF.

The rearrangement uses TRBV2 and TRBJ2-2; D may be TRBD1 (5 bases). The CDR3 runs to 14 residues. Germline lookup yields CDR1 SNHLY and CDR2 FYNNEI. V dropped 4 bases and J dropped 0 bases, with 6 bases sitting between them. CDR3 sequence (DNA): TGTGCCAGCAGTGTCAGGGCGAACACCGGGGAGCTGTTTTTT. Residues: CASSVRANTGELFF.

This rearrangement joins TRBV7-9 to TRBJ1-1; the match to TRBD1 covers 7 bases. Per germline, CDR1 SEHNR and CDR2 FQNEAQ (reference sequence). With V trimmed by 8 bases and J by 5 bases, 11 bases remained unmatched. The CDR3 extends over 14 amino acids. CDR3: CASRTGEGGTEAFF. For the CDR3, the DNA is TGTGCCAGCCGAACAGGGGAAGGAGGGACTGAAGCTTTCTTT.